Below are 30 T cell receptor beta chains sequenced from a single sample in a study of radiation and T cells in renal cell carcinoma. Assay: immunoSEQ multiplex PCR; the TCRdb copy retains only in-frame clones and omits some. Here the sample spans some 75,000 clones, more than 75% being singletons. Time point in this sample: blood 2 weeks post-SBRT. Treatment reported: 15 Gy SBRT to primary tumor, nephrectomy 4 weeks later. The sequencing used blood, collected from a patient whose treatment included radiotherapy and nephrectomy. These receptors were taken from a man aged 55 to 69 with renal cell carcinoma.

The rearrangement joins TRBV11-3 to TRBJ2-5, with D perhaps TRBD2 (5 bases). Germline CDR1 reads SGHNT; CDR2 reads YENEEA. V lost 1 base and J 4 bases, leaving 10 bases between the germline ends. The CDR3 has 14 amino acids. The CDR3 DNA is TGTGCCAGCAGCTTAGGGGCCGGGATAGAGACCCAGTACTTC. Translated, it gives CASSLGAGIETQYF.

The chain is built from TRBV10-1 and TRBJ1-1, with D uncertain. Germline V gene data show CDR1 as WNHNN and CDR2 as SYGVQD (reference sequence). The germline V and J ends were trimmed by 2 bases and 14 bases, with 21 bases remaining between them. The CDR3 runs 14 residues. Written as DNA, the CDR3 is TGCGCCAGCAGTGAGAGGAGGGTACCTGGAAGTGTGTTCTTT. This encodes CASSERRVPGSVFF.

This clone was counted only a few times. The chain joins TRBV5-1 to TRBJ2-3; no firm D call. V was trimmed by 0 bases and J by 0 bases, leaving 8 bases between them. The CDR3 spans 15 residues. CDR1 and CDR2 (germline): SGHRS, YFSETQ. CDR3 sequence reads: CASSLDSSSTDTQYF. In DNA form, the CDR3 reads TGCGCCAGCAGCTTGGACAGTTCTAGCACAGATACGCAGTATTTT.

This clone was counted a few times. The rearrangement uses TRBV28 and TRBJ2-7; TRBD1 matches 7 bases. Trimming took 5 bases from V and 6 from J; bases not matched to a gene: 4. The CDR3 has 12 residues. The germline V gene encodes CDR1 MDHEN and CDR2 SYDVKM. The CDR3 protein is CASSTGQSEQYF. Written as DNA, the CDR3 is TGTGCCAGCAGTACGGGACAGAGCGAGCAGTACTTC. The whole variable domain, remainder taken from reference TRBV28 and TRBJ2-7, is DVKVTQSSRYLVKRTGEKVFLECVQDMDHENMFWYRQDPGLGLRLIYFSYDVKMKEKGDIPEGYSVSREKKERFSLILESASTNQTSMYLCASSTGQSEQYFGPGTRLTVT.

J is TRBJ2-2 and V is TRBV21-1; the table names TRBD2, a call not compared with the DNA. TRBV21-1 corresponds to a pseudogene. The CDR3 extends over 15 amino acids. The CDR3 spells CASSKDSLLPGELFF. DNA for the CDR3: TGTGCCAGCAGCAAAGATAGTCTCCTCCCCGGGGAGCTGTTTTTT.

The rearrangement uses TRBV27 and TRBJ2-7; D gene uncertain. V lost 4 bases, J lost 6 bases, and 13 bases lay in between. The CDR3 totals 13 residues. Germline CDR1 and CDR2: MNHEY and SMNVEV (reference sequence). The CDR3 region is CASSSRRNSEQYF. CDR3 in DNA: TGTGCCAGCAGTTCCCGCCGAAACAGCGAGCAGTACTTC.

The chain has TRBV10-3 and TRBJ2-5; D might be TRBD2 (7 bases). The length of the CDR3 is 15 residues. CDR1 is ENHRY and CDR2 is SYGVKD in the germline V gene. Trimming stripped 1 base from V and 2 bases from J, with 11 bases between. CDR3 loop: CAISEWGGGQETQYF. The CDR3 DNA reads TGTGCCATCAGTGAGTGGGGGGGCGGTCAAGAGACCCAGTACTTC.

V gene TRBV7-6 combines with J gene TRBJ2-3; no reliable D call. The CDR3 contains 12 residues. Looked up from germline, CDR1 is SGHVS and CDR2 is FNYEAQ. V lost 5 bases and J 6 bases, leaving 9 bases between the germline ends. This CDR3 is CASSRERDTQYF. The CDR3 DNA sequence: TGTGCCAGCAGCCGCGAAAGGGATACGCAGTATTTT. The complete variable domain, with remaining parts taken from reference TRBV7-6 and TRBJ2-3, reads GAGVSQSPRYKVTKRGQDVALRCDPISGHVSLYWYRQALGQGPEFLTYFNYEAQQDKSGLPNDRFSAERPEGSISTLTIQRTEQRDSAMYRCASSRERDTQYFGPGTRLTVL.

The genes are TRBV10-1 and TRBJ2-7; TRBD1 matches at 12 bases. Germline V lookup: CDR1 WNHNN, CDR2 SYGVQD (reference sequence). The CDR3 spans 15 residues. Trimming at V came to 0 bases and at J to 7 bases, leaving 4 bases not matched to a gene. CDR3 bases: TGCGCCAGCAGTGAGTCGGGACAGGGGGCACGGGAGCAGTACTTC. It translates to CASSESGQGAREQYF.

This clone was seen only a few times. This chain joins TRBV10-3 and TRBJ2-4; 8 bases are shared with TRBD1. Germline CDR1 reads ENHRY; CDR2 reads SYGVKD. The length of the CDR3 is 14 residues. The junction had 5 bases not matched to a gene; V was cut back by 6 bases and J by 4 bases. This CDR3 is CAIRGQADKNIQYF. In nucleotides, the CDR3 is TGTGCCATCAGGGGACAGGCCGATAAAAACATTCAGTACTTC.

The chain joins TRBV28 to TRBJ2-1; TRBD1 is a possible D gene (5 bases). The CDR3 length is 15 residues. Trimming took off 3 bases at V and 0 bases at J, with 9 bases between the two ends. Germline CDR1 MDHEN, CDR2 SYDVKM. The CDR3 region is CASSLPGPSYNEQFF. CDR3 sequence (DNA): TGTGCCAGCAGTTTGCCAGGGCCCTCCTACAATGAGCAGTTCTTC.

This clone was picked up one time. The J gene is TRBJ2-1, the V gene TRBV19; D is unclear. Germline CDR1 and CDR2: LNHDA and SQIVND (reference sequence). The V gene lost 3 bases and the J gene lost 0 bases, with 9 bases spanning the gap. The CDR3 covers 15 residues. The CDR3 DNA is TGTGCCAGTAGTATTTTACCGTCCTCCTACAATGAGCAGTTCTTC. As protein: CASSILPSSYNEQFF.

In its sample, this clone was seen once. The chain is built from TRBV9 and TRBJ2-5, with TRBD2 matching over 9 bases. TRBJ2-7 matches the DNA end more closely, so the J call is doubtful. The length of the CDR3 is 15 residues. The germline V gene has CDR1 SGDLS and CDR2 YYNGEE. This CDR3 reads CASSVGAGGSYEQYF. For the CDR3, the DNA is TGTGCCAGCAGCGTAGGGGCGGGAGGGTCCTACGAGCAGTACTTC.

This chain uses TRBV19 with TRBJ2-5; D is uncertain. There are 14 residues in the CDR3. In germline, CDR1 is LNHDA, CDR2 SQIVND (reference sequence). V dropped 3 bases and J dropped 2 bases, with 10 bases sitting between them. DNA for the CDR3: TGTGCCAGTAGTATTAACCAGTTGCAAGAGACCCAGTACTTC. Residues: CASSINQLQETQYF.

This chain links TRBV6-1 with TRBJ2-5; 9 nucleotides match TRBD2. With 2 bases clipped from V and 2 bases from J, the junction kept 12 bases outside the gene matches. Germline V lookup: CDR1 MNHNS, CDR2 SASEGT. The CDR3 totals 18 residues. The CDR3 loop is CASSERNLAGLIQETQYF. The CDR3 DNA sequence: TGTGCCAGCAGTGAACGGAATCTAGCGGGACTTATACAAGAGACCCAGTACTTC.

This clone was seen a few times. CDR3 sequence (DNA): TGTGCCAGCAGTTACGAAGGGTCAGGGAACACTGAAGCTTTCTTT. It translates to CASSYEGSGNTEAFF. The rearrangement uses TRBV6-6 and TRBJ1-1, with unresolved D. Germline V CDR1 and CDR2: MNHNY, SVGAGI (reference sequence). The CDR3 extends over 15 amino acids. Trimming removed 2 bases at V and 1 base at J, with 11 bases between.

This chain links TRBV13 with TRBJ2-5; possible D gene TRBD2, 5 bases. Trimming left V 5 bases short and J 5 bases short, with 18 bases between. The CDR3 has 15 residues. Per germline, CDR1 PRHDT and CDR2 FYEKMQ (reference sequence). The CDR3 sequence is CASSRVGETLETQYF. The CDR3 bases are TGTGCCAGCAGCCGCGTGGGAGAGACATTGGAGACCCAGTACTTC.

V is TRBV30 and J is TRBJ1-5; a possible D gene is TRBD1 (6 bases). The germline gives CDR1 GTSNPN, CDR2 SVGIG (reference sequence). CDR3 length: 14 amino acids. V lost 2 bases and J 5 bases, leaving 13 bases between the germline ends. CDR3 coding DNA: TGTGCCTGGAGTTCCGCAGGGGCTTATCAGCCCCAGCATTTT. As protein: CAWSSAGAYQPQHF.

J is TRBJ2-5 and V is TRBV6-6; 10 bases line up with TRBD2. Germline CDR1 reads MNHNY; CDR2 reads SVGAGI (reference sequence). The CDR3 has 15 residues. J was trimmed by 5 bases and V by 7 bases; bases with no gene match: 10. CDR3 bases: TGTGCCAGCACCCCAGCGGGAGGGTTCATCGAGACCCAGTACTTC. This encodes CASTPAGGFIETQYF.

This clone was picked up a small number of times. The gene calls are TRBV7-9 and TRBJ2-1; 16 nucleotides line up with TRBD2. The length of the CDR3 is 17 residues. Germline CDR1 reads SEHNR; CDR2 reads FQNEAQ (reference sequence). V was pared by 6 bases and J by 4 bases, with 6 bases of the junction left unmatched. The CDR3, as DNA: TGTGCCAGCAGAGGGACTAGCGGGAGGGCGGGGTACAATGAGCAGTTCTTC. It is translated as CASRGTSGRAGYNEQFF.

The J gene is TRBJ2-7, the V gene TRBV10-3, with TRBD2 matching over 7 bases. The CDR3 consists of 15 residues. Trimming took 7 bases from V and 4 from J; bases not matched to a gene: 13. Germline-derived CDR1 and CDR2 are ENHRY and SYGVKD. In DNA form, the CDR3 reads TGTGCCATCAATGGACCGGGACTACCTTCATACGAGCAGTACTTC. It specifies CAINGPGLPSYEQYF.

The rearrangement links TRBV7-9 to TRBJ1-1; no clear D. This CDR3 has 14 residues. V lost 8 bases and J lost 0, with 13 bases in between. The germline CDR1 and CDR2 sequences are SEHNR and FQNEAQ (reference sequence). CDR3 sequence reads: CASRAELMNTEAFF. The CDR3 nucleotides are TGTGCCAGCCGAGCAGAGCTAATGAACACTGAAGCTTTCTTT.

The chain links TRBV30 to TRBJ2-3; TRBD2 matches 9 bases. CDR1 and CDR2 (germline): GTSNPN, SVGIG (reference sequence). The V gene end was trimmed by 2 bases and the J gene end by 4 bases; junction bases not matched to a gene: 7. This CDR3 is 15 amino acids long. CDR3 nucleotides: TGTGCCTGGAGTTCCAAGCGGGAGGCCTCAGATACGCAGTATTTT. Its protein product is CAWSSKREASDTQYF. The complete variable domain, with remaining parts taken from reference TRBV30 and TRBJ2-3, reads SQTIHQWPATLVQPVGSPLSLECTVEGTSNPNLYWYRQAAGRGLQLLFYSVGIGQISSEVPQNLSASRPQDRQFILSSKKLLLSDSGFYLCAWSSKREASDTQYFGPGTRLTVL.

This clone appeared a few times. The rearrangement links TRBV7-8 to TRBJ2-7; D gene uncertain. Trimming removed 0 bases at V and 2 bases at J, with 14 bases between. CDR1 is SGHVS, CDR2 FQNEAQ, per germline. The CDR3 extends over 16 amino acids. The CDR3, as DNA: TGTGCCAGCAGCTTAGCGTATTCGGGCCCCACCTACGAGCAGTACTTC. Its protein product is CASSLAYSGPTYEQYF.

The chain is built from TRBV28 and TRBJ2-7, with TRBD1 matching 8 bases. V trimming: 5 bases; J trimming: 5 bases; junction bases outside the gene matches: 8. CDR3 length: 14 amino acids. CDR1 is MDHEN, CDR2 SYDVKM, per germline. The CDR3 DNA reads TGTGCCAGCAGTCCGACAGGGGTCCCGCACGAGCAGTACTTC. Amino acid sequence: CASSPTGVPHEQYF.

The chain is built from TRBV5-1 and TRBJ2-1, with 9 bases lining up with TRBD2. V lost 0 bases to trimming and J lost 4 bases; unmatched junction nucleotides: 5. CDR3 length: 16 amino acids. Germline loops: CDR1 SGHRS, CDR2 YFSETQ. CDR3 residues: CASSLASLAGYNEQFF. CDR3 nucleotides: TGCGCCAGCAGCTTGGCGAGCCTAGCGGGGTACAATGAGCAGTTCTTC.

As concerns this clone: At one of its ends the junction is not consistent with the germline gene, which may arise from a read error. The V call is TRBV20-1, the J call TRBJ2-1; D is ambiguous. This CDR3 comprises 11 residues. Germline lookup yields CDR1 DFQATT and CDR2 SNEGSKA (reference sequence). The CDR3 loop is CSARGDRLQLF. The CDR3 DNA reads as TGCAGTGCTAGAGGCGACCGGCTGCAACTCTTC.

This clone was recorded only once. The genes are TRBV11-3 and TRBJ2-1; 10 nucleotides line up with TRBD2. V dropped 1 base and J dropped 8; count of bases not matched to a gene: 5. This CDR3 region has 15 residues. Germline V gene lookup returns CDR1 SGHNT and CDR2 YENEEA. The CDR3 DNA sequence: TGTGCCAGCAGCTTAGGGGCTAGCGGGAGCGATGAGCAGTTCTTC. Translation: CASSLGASGSDEQFF.

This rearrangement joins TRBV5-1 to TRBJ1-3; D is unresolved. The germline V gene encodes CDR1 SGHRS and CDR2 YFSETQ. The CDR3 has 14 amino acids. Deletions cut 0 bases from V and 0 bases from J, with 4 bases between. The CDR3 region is CASSLVSSGNTIYF. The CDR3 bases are TGCGCCAGCAGCTTGGTCAGCTCTGGAAACACCATATATTTT.

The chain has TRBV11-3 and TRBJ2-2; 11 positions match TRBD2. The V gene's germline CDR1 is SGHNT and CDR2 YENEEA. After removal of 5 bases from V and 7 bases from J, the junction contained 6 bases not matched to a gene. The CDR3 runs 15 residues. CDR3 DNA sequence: TGTGCCAGCAGCGCGACTAGCGGGAACCGCGGGGAGCTGTTTTTT. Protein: CASSATSGNRGELFF.